This TCR beta chain stems from a study of blood T cell repertoires in COVID-19 (dated by TCRdb to 2018 to 2021). As for the study more broadly: Samples covering the acute and convalescent phases of COVID-19 were provided by collaborators in the United States, Italy and Spain. The material from the prospective study consisted of cDNA or gDNA derived from T cells, B-cell-depleted T cells, or PBMCs. Subjects who had been exposed to COVID-19, were actively infected with it, or had recovered from it provided the deeply sampled blood TCRbeta repertoires that made up the dataset. The repertoires were released in a freely available public database intended as a resource for research on the immune response to SARS-CoV-2. The samples were drawn from two sources: the first 160 participants of the ongoing ImmuneRACE study, and 1,254 subjects contributed by 6 global collaborators. Nearly every sample came with metadata listing a de-identified subject ID, COVID-19 status, age in years and sex. Where HLA class I and class II types were available, the types were taken from metadata supplied by the sample provider, not from assay-based typing. Points the paper makes about the study in general: How much clinical and demographic metadata was included differed by source and by participant, and the metadata was provided uncurated.

For CDR1 and CDR2, the germline V gene lists MNHEY and SVGAGI. There are 15 amino acids in the CDR3, from cysteine to phenylalanine inclusive. The entry retains the CDR3 DNA only, 45 bases that are in frame from base 1. V is cut back by 4 bases and J by 7 bases, with 8 bases in the junction unmatched. The immunoSEQ Assay, a bias-controlled multiplex PCR, was used to amplify TCRbeta CDR3 regions from genomic DNA. As for the original processing: Nucleated cell counts per sample were estimated from amplification of reference gene primers within the assay. To quantify the absolute abundance of each unique TCRbeta CDR3 rearrangement, sequence reads were collapsed and filtered. For each sample, productive Simpson clonality was calculated as the square root of Simpson's diversity index over productive rearrangements. TCRdb's version of the immuneACCESS table is confined to in-frame rearrangements and falls short of the full clone set. An unresolved V gene accounts for under half of the shortfall where checked; the remainder is of unknown origin. V, J and clone size derive from that table, while D and trimming were established from the DNA sequence. Counted in this sample were about 370,000 clones; about 87% of them appeared once. The ten largest clones represent around 9.3% of the sample.

Comment on this clone: The antigen it binds to is not known. Within one base of it there is no much larger clone, and no base qualities were kept.

At one collaborating source in Seattle, patients were enrolled during active infection and were followed longitudinally through the course of disease. The collaborating institutions used their own protocols to collect whole blood in K2EDTA tubes. Collaborator samples were shipped for TCRbeta analysis as frozen whole blood, isolated PBMCs, or DNA extracted from either sample type. The clonotype was recovered from a woman in her twenties or thirties with COVID-19, enrolled during active disease. The sequenced sample was peripheral blood. The receptor chain draws on TRBV6-5 and TRBJ1-1, with 11 bases in between that match TRBD1. Here the CDR3 is given as CASSLPGQGAGEAFF. Here is the DNA: TGTGCCAGCAGTTTACCCGGACAGGGGGCCGGTGAAGCTTTCTTT.